The 16 T cell receptor beta chains below all came from one sample that was sequenced in a study of blood T cell repertoires in COVID-19. Here immunoSEQ multiplex PCR was the method, and the copy in TCRdb shows in-frame clones only, minus some. Of 160,000 or so clones detected, roughly 90% appear once; the ten largest clones hold more than 6.5%. The sequencing sample was made of PBMCs or T cells enriched from blood (not recorded which). The source is a woman aged 50 to 65 who had recovered from COVID-19.

The chain employs TRBV5-5 and TRBJ2-2; 12 positions match TRBD2. V was clipped by 7 bases and J by 5 bases; unmatched bases: 6. This CDR3 region has 15 residues. Germline-derived CDR1 and CDR2 are SGHKS and YYEKEE (reference sequence). The CDR3 loop is CASGQTSGGTGELFF. In DNA form, the CDR3 reads TGTGCCAGCGGACAGACTAGCGGGGGTACCGGGGAGCTGTTTTTT.

This chain links TRBV6-1 with TRBJ2-1, with 10 bases fitting TRBD2. Germline lookup yields CDR1 MNHNS and CDR2 SASEGT. The CDR3 loop spans 16 amino acids. Trimming removed 4 bases from V and 2 bases from J; junction bases left unmatched: 5. The CDR3 here is CASSASSGGPYNEQFF. In DNA form, the CDR3 reads TGTGCCAGCAGTGCGTCTAGCGGGGGTCCCTACAATGAGCAGTTCTTC.

Note on this clone: The germline gene is not matched at one end of the junction; a read error may be the cause. CDR3 protein: CASSLGGGGSPLHF. CDR3 in DNA: TGTGCCAGCAGCCTAGGTGGAGGCGGATCACCCCTCCACTTT. This chain joins TRBV13 and TRBJ1-6; D remains ambiguous. Germline V gene sequence: CDR1 PRHDT, CDR2 FYEKMQ (reference sequence). The CDR3 covers 14 residues. Using reference TRBV13 and TRBJ1-6 for the parts outside the CDR3, the full variable domain is AAGVIQSPRHLIKEKRETATLKCYPIPRHDTVYWYQQGPGQDPQFLISFYEKMQSDKGSIPDRFSAQQFSDYHSELNMSSLELGDSALYFCASSLGGGGSPLHFGNGTRLTVT.

The chain combines TRBV9 with TRBJ2-3, with 8 bases that match TRBD1. Germline trimming cut 5 bases from V and 4 bases from J; bases unmatched to any gene: 9. The CDR3 runs 15 residues. CDR1 and CDR2 (germline): SGDLS, YYNGEE. CDR3 sequence reads: CASSPRTGRSDTQYF. The CDR3 nucleotides read TGTGCCAGCAGTCCCCGGACAGGGCGGTCAGATACGCAGTATTTT.

In this sample, this clone turned up a few times. V gene TRBV6-2 or TRBV6-3 combines with J gene TRBJ1-4; D may be TRBD1 (5 bases). The CDR3 is 18 amino acids. CDR1 is MNHEY and CDR2 is SVGEGT in the germline V gene. Trimming stripped 5 bases from V and 5 bases from J, with 24 bases between. The CDR3 bases are TGTGCCAGCAGTCGCATCGCGGGGCAGCCCTTTTCCAATGAAAAACTGTTTTTT. It is translated as CASSRIAGQPFSNEKLFF.

The chain couples TRBV19 to TRBJ2-1; unclear D gene. The CDR3 is 13 residues long. The V and J ends lost 4 bases and 3 bases respectively, with 7 bases between them. Germline CDR1 LNHDA, CDR2 SQIVND (reference sequence). The CDR3: CASSKADYNEQFF. CDR3 nucleotides: TGTGCCAGTAGTAAGGCGGACTACAATGAGCAGTTCTTC.

The V and J genes are TRBV6-1 and TRBJ2-3, with D possibly TRBD2 on 6 matching bases. With 3 bases removed from V and 3 bases from J, the gap between germline ends came to 13 bases. Germline CDR1 MNHNS, CDR2 SASEGT. The CDR3 is 15 residues long. The CDR3 reads CASSEGLTRTDTQYF. CDR3 sequence (DNA): TGTGCCAGCAGTGAGGGCCTGACTAGGACAGATACGCAGTATTTT.

The gene calls are TRBV7-2 and TRBJ1-5; D possibly corresponds to TRBD1 (5 bases). Per germline, CDR1 SGHTA and CDR2 FQGNSA. This CDR3 is built from 15 residues. The germline V and J ends were trimmed by 2 bases and 2 bases, with 10 bases remaining between them. The CDR3 region is CASSLNPGRNQPQHF. CDR3 sequence (DNA): TGTGCCAGCAGCTTAAACCCAGGGCGCAATCAGCCCCAGCATTTT.

J is TRBJ2-7 and V is TRBV7-2, with TRBD2 identical over 7 bases. The CDR3 covers 16 residues. Germline CDR1 reads SGHTA; CDR2 reads FQGNSA. Unmatched junction bases numbered 6, after V lost 1 base and J lost 0 bases. The chain's CDR3 is CASSLGAGVGSYEQYF. DNA of the CDR3: TGTGCCAGCAGCTTAGGTGCGGGGGTGGGCTCCTACGAGCAGTACTTC.

This chain links TRBV7-2 with TRBJ2-1; D might be TRBD2 (5 bases). In germline, CDR1 is SGHTA, CDR2 FQGNSA. V was shortened by 0 bases and J by 6 bases, with 12 bases between the two germline ends. The CDR3 is 15 residues long. This CDR3 reads CASSLASVGGNEQFF. CDR3 in DNA: TGTGCCAGCAGCTTAGCCTCGGTTGGAGGCAATGAGCAGTTCTTC.

V gene TRBV19 combines with J gene TRBJ1-5, with TRBD1 identical over 7 bases. V gave up 4 bases and J gave up 0 bases; unmatched junction bases: 9. The CDR3 contains 17 residues. CDR1 and CDR2 from the germline V gene are LNHDA and SQIVND (reference sequence). In nucleotides, the CDR3 is TGTGCCAGTAGTAGTACCGGGACAGTTAATAGCAATCAGCCCCAGCATTTT. It codes for CASSSTGTVNSNQPQHF. The variable domain in full, with the rest retrieved from reference TRBV19 and TRBJ1-5, is DGGITQSPKYLFRKEGQNVTLSCEQNLNHDAMYWYRQDPGQGLRLIYYSQIVNDFQKGDIAEGYSVSREKKESFPLTVTSAQKNPTAFYLCASSSTGTVNSNQPQHFGDGTRLSIL.

CDR3 amino acids: CASSYDRLHGYTF. The CDR3 DNA reads as TGTGCCAGCAGCTACGACAGGCTGCATGGCTACACCTTC. The chain links TRBV11-3 to TRBJ1-2; perhaps TRBD1 as D (6 bases). The CDR3 is 13 amino acids. Per the germline V gene, CDR1 is SGHNT and CDR2 is YENEEA. Trimming removed 4 bases from V and 6 bases from J, with 12 bases in between.

The chain couples TRBV7-3 to TRBJ2-3, with 9 bases identical to TRBD2. V lost 3 bases and J lost 4; bases outside the gene matches: 5. This CDR3 region has 15 residues. CDR1 SGHTA and CDR2 FQGTGA come from the germline V gene. For the CDR3, the DNA is TGTGCCAGCAGCTTTAGCGCGGGGGGGCCAGATACGCAGTATTTT. Translation gives CASSFSAGGPDTQYF.

The V and J genes are TRBV28 and TRBJ1-5; no clear D. Trimming removed 5 bases from V and 1 base from J, with 12 bases in between. CDR3 length: 15 residues. Germline V gene lookup returns CDR1 MDHEN and CDR2 SYDVKM. The CDR3 loop is CASSPYGASNQPQHF. Here the CDR3 DNA reads TGTGCCAGCAGTCCCTATGGAGCCAGCAATCAGCCCCAGCATTTT.

The rearrangement joins TRBV30 to TRBJ2-3; TRBD2 matches 9 bases. The trim removed 4 bases at V and 1 base at J, leaving 3 bases unmatched. CDR3 size: 14 residues. CDR1 GTSNPN and CDR2 SVGIG come from the germline V gene (reference sequence). The DNA of the CDR3 is TGTGCCTGGACCCGCGGGGGGGGCACAGATACGCAGTATTTT. Protein product: CAWTRGGGTDTQYF.

This clone was recorded only once. The rearrangement joins TRBV5-1 to TRBJ1-5; 7 positions match TRBD1. The germline CDR1 and CDR2 sequences are SGHRS and YFSETQ. The CDR3 totals 15 residues. Losses at the gene ends were 3 bases for V and 3 bases for J; bases not matched to a gene: 6. CDR3: CASSYGTANNQPQHF. In nucleotides, the CDR3 is TGCGCCAGCAGCTACGGGACAGCGAACAATCAGCCCCAGCATTTT.